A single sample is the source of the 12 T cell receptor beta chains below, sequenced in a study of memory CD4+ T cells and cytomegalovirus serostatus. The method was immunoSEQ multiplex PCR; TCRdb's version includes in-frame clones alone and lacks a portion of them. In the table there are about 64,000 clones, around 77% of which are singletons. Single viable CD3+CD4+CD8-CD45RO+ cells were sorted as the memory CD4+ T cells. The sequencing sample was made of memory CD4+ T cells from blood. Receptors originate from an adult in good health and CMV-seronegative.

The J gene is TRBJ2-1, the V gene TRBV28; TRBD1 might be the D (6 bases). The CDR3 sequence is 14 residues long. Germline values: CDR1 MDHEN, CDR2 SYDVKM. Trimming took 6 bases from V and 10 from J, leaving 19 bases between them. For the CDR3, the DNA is TGTGCCAGCAGAATTACAGGTGGGGGCAACGAGCAGTTCTTC. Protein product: CASRITGGGNEQFF.

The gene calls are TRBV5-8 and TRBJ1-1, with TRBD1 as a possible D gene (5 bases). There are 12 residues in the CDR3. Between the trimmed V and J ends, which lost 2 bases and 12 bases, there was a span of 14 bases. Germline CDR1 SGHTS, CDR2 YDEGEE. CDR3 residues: CASSFRDRGSFF. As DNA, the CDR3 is TGTGCCAGCAGCTTCCGGGACCGTGGTTCTTTCTTT.

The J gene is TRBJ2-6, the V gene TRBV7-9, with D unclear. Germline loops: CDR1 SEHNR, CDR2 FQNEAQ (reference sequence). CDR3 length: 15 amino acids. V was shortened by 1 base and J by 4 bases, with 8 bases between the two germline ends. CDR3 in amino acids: CASSLGFLGANVLTF. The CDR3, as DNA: TGTGCCAGCAGCTTAGGCTTTTTAGGGGCCAACGTCCTGACTTTC.

DNA for the CDR3: TGTGCCAGCAGCTTGAGCGGGGCCAACACCGGGGAGCTGTTTTTT. Translated, it gives CASSLSGANTGELFF. V is TRBV5-4 and J is TRBJ2-2, with 7 nucleotides matching TRBD2. With 1 base clipped from V and 2 bases from J, the junction kept 2 bases outside the gene matches. This CDR3 contains 15 residues. The germline V gene encodes CDR1 SGHNT and CDR2 YYREEE (reference sequence).

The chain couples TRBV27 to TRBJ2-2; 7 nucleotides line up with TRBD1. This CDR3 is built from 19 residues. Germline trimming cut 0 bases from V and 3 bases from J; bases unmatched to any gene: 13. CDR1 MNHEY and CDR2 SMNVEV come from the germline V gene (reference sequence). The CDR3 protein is CASSLSGDSFLTYTGELFF. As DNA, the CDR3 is TGTGCCAGCAGTTTATCGGGGGACAGTTTCCTCACCTACACCGGGGAGCTGTTTTTT.

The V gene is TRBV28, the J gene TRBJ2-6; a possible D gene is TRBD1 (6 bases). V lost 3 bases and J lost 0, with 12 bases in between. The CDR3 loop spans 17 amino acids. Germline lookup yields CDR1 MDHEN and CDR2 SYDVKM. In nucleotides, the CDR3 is TGTGCCAGCAGTTTCACAGGGTCCGCCTCTGGGGCCAACGTCCTGACTTTC. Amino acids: CASSFTGSASGANVLTF.

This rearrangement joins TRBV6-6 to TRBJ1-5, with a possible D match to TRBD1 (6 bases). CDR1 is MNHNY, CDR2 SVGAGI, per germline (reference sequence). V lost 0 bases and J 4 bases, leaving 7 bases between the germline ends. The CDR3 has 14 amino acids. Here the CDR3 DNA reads TGTGCCAGCAGTTACTCGCAGGGGAATCAGCCCCAGCATTTT. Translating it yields CASSYSQGNQPQHF.

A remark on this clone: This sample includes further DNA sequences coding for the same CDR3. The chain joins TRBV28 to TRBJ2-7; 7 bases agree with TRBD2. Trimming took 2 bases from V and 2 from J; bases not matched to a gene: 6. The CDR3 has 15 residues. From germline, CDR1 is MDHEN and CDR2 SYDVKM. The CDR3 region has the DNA TGTGCCAGCAGTTTAGGCGGGAGTGTCCCCTACGAGCAGTACTTC. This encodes CASSLGGSVPYEQYF.

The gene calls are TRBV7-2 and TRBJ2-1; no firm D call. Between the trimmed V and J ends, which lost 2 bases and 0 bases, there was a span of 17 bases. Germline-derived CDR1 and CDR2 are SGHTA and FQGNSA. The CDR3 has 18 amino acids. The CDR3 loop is CASSLFGKNTGSYNEQFF. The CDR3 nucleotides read TGTGCCAGCAGCTTATTTGGGAAGAACACTGGCTCCTACAATGAGCAGTTCTTC.

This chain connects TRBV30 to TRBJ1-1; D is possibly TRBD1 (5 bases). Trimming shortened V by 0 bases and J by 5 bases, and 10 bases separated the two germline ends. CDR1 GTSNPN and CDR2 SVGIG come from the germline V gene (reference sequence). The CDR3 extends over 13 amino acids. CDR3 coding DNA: TGTGCCTGGAGTGTGGGGGGAGGAACTGAAGCTTTCTTT. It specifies CAWSVGGGTEAFF.

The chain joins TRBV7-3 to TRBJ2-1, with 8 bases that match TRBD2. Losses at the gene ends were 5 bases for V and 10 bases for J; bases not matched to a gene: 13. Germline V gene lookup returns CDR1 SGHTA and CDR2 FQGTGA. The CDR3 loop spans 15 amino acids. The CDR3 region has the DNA TGTGCCAGCAGCCCAGAGGTGGGACTAGGTTCCGAGCAGTTCTTC. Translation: CASSPEVGLGSEQFF.

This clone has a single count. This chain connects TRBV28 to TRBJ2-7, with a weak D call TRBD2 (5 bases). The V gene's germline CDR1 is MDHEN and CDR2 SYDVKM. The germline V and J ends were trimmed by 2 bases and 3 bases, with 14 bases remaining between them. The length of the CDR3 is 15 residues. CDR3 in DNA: TGTGCCAGCAGTTTAACGGGAACTACGATCTACGAGCAGTACTTC. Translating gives CASSLTGTTIYEQYF.